The clone carrying this T cell receptor beta chain appeared a few times. Researchers prepared the TCRbeta library using unique molecular identifiers, the study reports. Via MiXCR, TCRdb re-called the PCR reads, giving one row per CDR3 protein. In the table there are hundreds of thousands of distinct CDR3 sequences, roughly a tenth of which are singletons. The sample originates from a study of T-cell reconstitution after alpha-beta-depleted transplantation in children. The germline V gene has CDR1 KGHDR and CDR2 SFDVKD. The CDR3 is 18 residues long. V was pared by 4 bases and J by 0 bases, with 12 bases of the junction left unmatched.

The rearrangement links TRBV24-1 to TRBJ2-3, with 7 bases lining up with TRBD2. The TCR comes from a human donor who donated a stem cell graft to a child with acute myeloid leukemia. The source material was PBMCs from the stem cell graft donor, sampled from the stem cell graft. The CDR3 protein is CATSDSRTRDPSTDTQYF. For the CDR3, the DNA is TGTGCCACCAGTGACAGCCGGACTAGGGATCCTAGCACAGATACGCAGTATTTT.